Each of the 30 T cell receptor beta chains below was sequenced from the same sample in a study of human T cells and chemical hapten exposure. Time point denoted: patch test 2, 6 weeks after DPC sensitization. Specified treatment: therapeutic diphenylcyclopropenone sensitization with weekly scalp DPC. MiXCR, run by TCRdb on the RACE reads, gives a single entry per CDR3 protein. The sample has approximately 90,000 distinct CDR3 sequences, approximately 9.9% seen once. The sample here was whole blood, taken in connection with sensitization to the hapten diphenylcyclopropenone (DPC). Receptor source: a man aged 40-49 years with alopecia areata. Some clones in this sample may be carry-over from other donors' samples.

This clonotype was seen only a few times. The chain links TRBV12-3 or TRBV12-4 to TRBJ2-1; D is perhaps TRBD2 (6 bases). The CDR3 consists of 13 residues. The V end lost 2 bases, the J end lost 12 bases, and 14 bases lay between the germline ends. CDR3 in amino acids: CASSLSLVGGQFF. The CDR3 DNA follows: TGTGCCAGCAGTTTATCCCTAGTGGGGGGGCAGTTCTTC.

This clonotype was counted only a few times. V gene TRBV7-9 combines with J gene TRBJ1-6; 7 nucleotides line up with TRBD1. The CDR3 runs to 16 residues. In germline, CDR1 is SEHNR, CDR2 FQNEAQ (reference sequence). V trimming: 1 base; J trimming: 7 bases; junction bases outside the gene matches: 7. Here the CDR3 DNA reads TGTGCCAGCAGCTTAGGGGTAGCACAGGGGAATTCACCCCTCCACTTT. Encoded protein: CASSLGVAQGNSPLHF.

The chain couples TRBV20-1 to TRBJ2-1; 8 bases are a match to TRBD1. CDR1 is DFQATT, CDR2 SNEGSKA, per germline (reference sequence). The CDR3 length is 13 residues. Trimming removed 3 bases from V and 5 bases from J; junction bases left unmatched: 3. As DNA, the CDR3 is TGCAGTGCTAGGGACAGGGAACACAATGAGCAGTTCTTC. Encoded protein: CSARDREHNEQFF.

This clonotype was detected many times. The chain recombines TRBV20-1 with TRBJ2-1, with 8 bases matching TRBD1. The V gene's germline CDR1 is DFQATT and CDR2 SNEGSKA (reference sequence). CDR3 size: 15 residues. V lost 0 bases and J lost 10; bases outside the gene matches: 11. As DNA, the CDR3 is TGCAGTGCTAGAGATTTTGGACAGGGAAGAAGGGAGCAGTTCTTC. It translates to CSARDFGQGRREQFF.

This clonotype was seen a few times. The chain is built from TRBV7-2 and TRBJ1-5; D remains ambiguous. The CDR3 totals 14 residues. Trimming removed 5 bases at V and 6 bases at J, with 14 bases between. In germline, CDR1 is SGHTA, CDR2 FQGNSA. The CDR3 here is CASSPPAVGQPQHF. DNA for the CDR3: TGTGCCAGCAGCCCCCCGGCTGTCGGTCAGCCCCAGCATTTT.

This clonotype was seen only a few times. This chain links TRBV13 with TRBJ2-3, with no clear D. V lost 4 bases to trimming and J lost 6 bases, with 29 bases between them. This CDR3 spans 19 amino acids. CDR1 is PRHDT, CDR2 FYEKMQ, per germline (reference sequence). The CDR3 spells CASSSSTLLPNQMEDTQYF. The DNA of the CDR3 is TGTGCCAGCAGCTCCTCTACTCTCCTTCCAAACCAGATGGAGGATACGCAGTATTTT.

This clonotype has at least ten counts. This sequence joins TRBV7-2 and TRBJ2-1; D possibly uses TRBD1 or TRBD2 (5 bases each). CDR1 and CDR2 (germline): SGHTA, FQGNSA. Deletions cut 5 bases from V and 6 bases from J, with 17 bases between. The CDR3 is 15 residues long. CDR3 bases: TGTGCCAGCAGCCCCGAGACCCAGGGACCCAATGAGCAGTTCTTC. Amino acids: CASSPETQGPNEQFF.

This chain connects TRBV6-2 or TRBV6-3 to TRBJ2-7; a possible D gene is TRBD2 (5 bases). Trimming shortened V by 2 bases and J by 5 bases, and 16 bases separated the two germline ends. This CDR3 contains 15 residues. Germline CDR1 and CDR2: MNHEY and SVGEGT. The CDR3 loop is CASSYNSGTPDEQYF. The CDR3, as DNA: TGTGCCAGCAGTTACAACAGCGGAACCCCCGACGAGCAGTACTTC.

This clonotype was recorded a few times. Here the CDR3 reads CSVVGQGEGQPQHF. For the CDR3, the DNA is TGCAGCGTTGTGGGACAGGGTGAGGGTCAGCCCCAGCATTTT. The chain recombines TRBV29-1 with TRBJ1-5; 9 bases match TRBD1. Germline V gives CDR1 SQVTM, CDR2 ANQGSEA. The CDR3 has 14 residues. V trimming: 4 bases; J trimming: 6 bases; junction bases outside the gene matches: 7.

The chain is built from TRBV28 and TRBJ1-4, with TRBD1 matching 12 bases. This CDR3 has 15 residues. The germline CDR1 and CDR2 sequences are MDHEN and SYDVKM. After removal of 2 bases from V and 11 bases from J, the junction contained 6 bases not matched to a gene. For the CDR3, the DNA is TGTGCCAGCAGTTTAGGGGGGACAGGGGGCCAGAAACTGTTTTTT. It specifies CASSLGGTGGQKLFF.

This clonotype was observed many times. As DNA, the CDR3 is TGTGCCAGCTCCCCCGACCAGGTCGGCTATGGCTACACCTTC. Encoded protein: CASSPDQVGYGYTF. The V and J genes are TRBV18 and TRBJ1-2; D gene unclear. CDR1 KGHSH and CDR2 LQKENI come from the germline V gene. Trimming removed 6 bases from V and 4 bases from J, with 15 bases in between. The CDR3 contains 14 residues.

The rearrangement uses TRBV7-3 and TRBJ2-1; 16 nucleotides match TRBD2. The germline gives CDR1 SGHTA, CDR2 FQGTGA. After removal of 4 bases from V and 10 bases from J, the junction contained 1 base not matched to a gene. This CDR3 spans 14 amino acids. Here the CDR3 DNA reads TGTGCCAGCAGCTCGGGACTAGCGGGGGGGGAGCAGTTCTTC. Translation gives CASSSGLAGGEQFF. The full variable domain, rest sourced from reference TRBV7-3 and TRBJ2-1, is GAGVSQTPSNKVTEKGKYVELRCDPISGHTALYWYRQSLGQGPEFLIYFQGTGAADDSGLPNDRFFAVRPEGSVSTLKIQRTERGDSAVYLCASSSGLAGGEQFFGPGTRLTVL.

On this clonotype itself: A much larger clone is a single base away; this may be a read error. This chain links TRBV5-6 with TRBJ2-3; 7 bases are a match to TRBD1. The ends lost 1 base at V and 2 bases at J; junction bases unmatched: 4. The germline CDR1 and CDR2 sequences are SGHDT and YYEEEE. The CDR3 spans 15 residues. CDR3 in amino acids: CASSLRGTDTDTQYF. The CDR3 DNA reads as TGTGCCAGCAGCTTGAGGGGGACAGACACAGATACGCAGTATTTT.

This chain links TRBV11-3 with TRBJ2-3; D unresolved. The germline gives CDR1 SGHNT, CDR2 YENEEA. The V gene lost 1 base and the J gene lost 2 bases, with 13 bases spanning the gap. The CDR3 length is 16 residues. The CDR3 DNA reads TGTGCCAGCAGCTTAGGAGACACCCTATACACAGATACGCAGTATTTT. Amino acid sequence: CASSLGDTLYTDTQYF.

This clonotype was counted ten times or more. V usage is TRBV29-1 and J usage is TRBJ2-5; D tentatively fits TRBD1 or TRBD2 (5 bases each). Trimming took 1 base from V and 1 from J, leaving 10 bases between them. The V gene's germline CDR1 is SQVTM and CDR2 ANQGSEA. CDR3 length: 14 residues. The CDR3 DNA reads as TGCAGCGTTGAAGGACGGGGCTTCCAAGAGACCCAGTACTTC. Its translation: CSVEGRGFQETQYF.

This clonotype was counted ten times or more. CDR3 sequence reads: CASRQQGTFYEQYF. DNA for the CDR3: TGTGCCAGCAGACAACAGGGGACCTTTTACGAGCAGTACTTC. The genes are TRBV28 and TRBJ2-7; 7 bases map to TRBD1. The CDR3 has 14 residues. Looked up from germline, CDR1 is MDHEN and CDR2 is SYDVKM. V shed 6 bases and J 4 bases; nucleotides not matched to a gene: 9. Based on the CDR3 plus reference TRBV28 and TRBJ2-7, the full variable domain is DVKVTQSSRYLVKRTGEKVFLECVQDMDHENMFWYRQDPGLGLRLIYFSYDVKMKEKGDIPEGYSVSREKKERFSLILESASTNQTSMYLCASRQQGTFYEQYFGPGTRLTVT.

This clonotype was found many times. The chain joins TRBV24-1 to TRBJ2-5; D is uncertain. The CDR3 totals 13 residues. Deletions cut 0 bases from V and 2 bases from J, with 3 bases between. Germline assignment: CDR1 KGHDR and CDR2 SFDVKD. Here the CDR3 DNA reads TGTGCCACCAGTGATTTGTGGCAAGAGACCCAGTACTTC. This gives the protein CATSDLWQETQYF.

Only a few counts were recorded for this clonotype. V is TRBV29-1 and J is TRBJ1-1; D is uncertain. This CDR3 is built from 13 residues. V gave up 0 bases and J gave up 10 bases, with 15 bases separating them. Germline V CDR1 and CDR2: SQVTM, ANQGSEA. The CDR3 region is CSVEDLRSRGAFF. The DNA of the CDR3 is TGCAGCGTTGAAGATCTGCGGAGCCGGGGAGCTTTCTTT. The full variable domain, in which reference TRBV29-1 and TRBJ1-1 provide the parts outside the CDR3, is SAVISQKPSRDICQRGTSLTIQCQVDSQVTMMFWYRQQPGQSLTLIATANQGSEATYESGFVIDKFPISRPNLTFSTLTVSNMSPEDSSIYLCSVEDLRSRGAFFGQGTRLTVV.

This clonotype showed up just a few times. This sequence joins TRBV5-1 and TRBJ2-1, with unresolved D. The CDR3 runs 16 residues. With 0 bases removed from V and 0 bases from J, the gap between germline ends came to 10 bases. The V gene's germline CDR1 is SGHRS and CDR2 YFSETQ. The DNA of the CDR3 is TGCGCCAGCAGCTTGGGAGGCCCGAGCTCCTACAATGAGCAGTTCTTC. Its translation is CASSLGGPSSYNEQFF.

In its sample, this clonotype was seen a few times. The chain employs TRBV12-3 or TRBV12-4 and TRBJ2-2; 9 bases map to TRBD1. After removal of 6 bases from V and 5 bases from J, the junction contained 7 bases not matched to a gene. This CDR3 region has 15 residues. The CDR3 protein is CASRWGQGGTGELFF. The CDR3, as DNA: TGTGCCAGCAGATGGGGACAGGGTGGAACCGGGGAGCTGTTTTTT.

V gene TRBV7-2 combines with J gene TRBJ2-1; 9 nucleotides line up with TRBD2. V shed 7 bases and J 6 bases; nucleotides not matched to a gene: 22. The germline CDR1 and CDR2 sequences are SGHTA and FQGNSA. The CDR3 sequence is 19 residues long. DNA of the CDR3: TGTGCCAGCATCTACCCTGGGGATGGGGCGGGAGGGCCCCCCAATGAGCAGTTCTTC. The encoded protein is CASIYPGDGAGGPPNEQFF.

The chain uses TRBV20-1 and TRBJ1-5, with TRBD1 as a possible D gene (6 bases). The CDR3 runs to 13 residues. Germline loops: CDR1 DFQATT, CDR2 SNEGSKA (reference sequence). Trimming took off 0 bases at V and 5 bases at J, with 8 bases between the two ends. The CDR3 coding sequence is TGCAGTGCTAGAGATAAGGGGGATCAGCCCCAGCATTTT. Translation gives CSARDKGDQPQHF.

The table lists this clonotype with many counts. The chain couples TRBV5-1 to TRBJ2-3, with D unclear. The germline CDR1 and CDR2 sequences are SGHRS and YFSETQ. Trimming removed 0 bases from V and 5 bases from J, with 4 bases in between. This CDR3 has 12 amino acids. CDR3 in amino acids: CASSLAVDTQYF. CDR3 coding DNA: TGCGCCAGCAGCTTGGCGGTAGATACGCAGTATTTT.

In this sample, this clonotype turned up many times. The chain uses TRBV29-1 and TRBJ2-3; D is possibly TRBD2 (6 bases). The CDR3 loop spans 15 amino acids. Trimming left V 4 bases short and J 1 base short, with 15 bases between. Germline V CDR1 and CDR2: SQVTM, ANQGSEA. CDR3 protein: CSVGGLFRRTDTQYF. CDR3 sequence (DNA): TGCAGCGTTGGAGGACTATTCCGACGCACAGATACGCAGTATTTT.

This clonotype has at least ten counts. The chain uses TRBV2 and TRBJ2-5; D call uncertain. The CDR3 extends over 14 amino acids. Between the trimmed V and J ends, which lost 1 base and 1 base, there was a span of 7 bases. Germline CDR1 reads SNHLY; CDR2 reads FYNNEI. The chain's CDR3 is CASSEGQPQETQYF. The CDR3 nucleotides read TGTGCCAGCAGTGAAGGGCAGCCCCAAGAGACCCAGTACTTC. The full variable domain, its missing parts supplied by reference TRBV2 and TRBJ2-5, is EPEVTQTPSHQVTQMGQEVILRCVPISNHLYFYWYRQILGQKVEFLVSFYNNEISEKSEIFDDQFSVERPDGSNFTLKIRSTKLEDSAMYFCASSEGQPQETQYFGPGTRLLVL.

This clonotype appeared a few times. The J gene is TRBJ1-5, the V gene TRBV28; the D is unclear. Trimming left V 6 bases short and J 9 bases short, with 21 bases between. Germline-derived CDR1 and CDR2 are MDHEN and SYDVKM. The CDR3 is made up of 15 amino acids. This CDR3 reads CASSIGVSTGRPQHF. The CDR3 DNA is TGTGCCAGCAGCATAGGCGTCTCCACCGGGCGGCCCCAGCATTTT.

The gene calls are TRBV24-1 and TRBJ2-7; D gene unclear. This CDR3 has 14 residues. Germline-derived CDR1 and CDR2 are KGHDR and SFDVKD. The CDR3 here is CVTHAQVPCYEQYV. CDR3 bases: TGTGTCACCCACGCTCAGGTTCCTTGCTACGAGCAGTACGTC.

The chain combines TRBV28 with TRBJ1-1; the D is unclear. The germline V gene has CDR1 MDHEN and CDR2 SYDVKM. The germline V and J ends were trimmed by 2 bases and 7 bases, with 17 bases remaining between them. The CDR3 is made up of 15 amino acids. The CDR3 loop reads CASSLVPGRRGEAFF. CDR3 in DNA: TGTGCCAGCAGTTTAGTTCCGGGCAGGAGAGGTGAAGCTTTCTTT. Supplemented by reference TRBV28 and TRBJ1-1, the full variable domain reads DVKVTQSSRYLVKRTGEKVFLECVQDMDHENMFWYRQDPGLGLRLIYFSYDVKMKEKGDIPEGYSVSREKKERFSLILESASTNQTSMYLCASSLVPGRRGEAFFGQGTRLTVV.

The chain is built from TRBV12-3 or TRBV12-4 and TRBJ2-1; 12 bases line up with TRBD2. Trimming at V came to 3 bases and at J to 10 bases, leaving 4 bases not matched to a gene. This CDR3 has 14 amino acids. For the CDR3, the DNA is TGTGCCAGCAGTTTCTCACTAGCGGGAGGCGAGCAGTTCTTC. This gives the protein CASSFSLAGGEQFF.

Many counts were recorded for this clonotype. The rearrangement links TRBV28 to TRBJ1-2; 10 positions agree with TRBD1. Germline V CDR1 and CDR2: MDHEN, SYDVKM. This CDR3 has 17 amino acids. The ends lost 5 bases at V and 5 bases at J; junction bases unmatched: 14. The CDR3 DNA is TGTGCCAGCAGTCTCCCCCCTTCGGGACAGGGGAAATATGGCTACACCTTC. This translates into CASSLPPSGQGKYGYTF.